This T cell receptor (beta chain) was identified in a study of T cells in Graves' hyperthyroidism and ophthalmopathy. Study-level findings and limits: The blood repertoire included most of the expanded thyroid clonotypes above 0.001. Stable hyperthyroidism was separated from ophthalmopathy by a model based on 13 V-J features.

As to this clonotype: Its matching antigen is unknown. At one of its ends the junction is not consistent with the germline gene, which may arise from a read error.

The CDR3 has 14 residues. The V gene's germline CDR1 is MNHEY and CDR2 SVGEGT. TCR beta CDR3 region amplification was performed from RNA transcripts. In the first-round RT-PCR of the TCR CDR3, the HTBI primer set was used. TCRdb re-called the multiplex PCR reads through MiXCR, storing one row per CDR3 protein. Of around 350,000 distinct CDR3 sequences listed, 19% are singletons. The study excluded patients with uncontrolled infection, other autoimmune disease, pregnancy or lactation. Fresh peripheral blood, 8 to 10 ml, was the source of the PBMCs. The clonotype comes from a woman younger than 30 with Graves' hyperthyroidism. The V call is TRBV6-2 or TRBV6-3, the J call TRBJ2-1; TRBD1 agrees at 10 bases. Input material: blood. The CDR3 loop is CASSYGSGTGERVF. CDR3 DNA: TGTGCCAGCAGTTACGGTTCGGGGACAGGGGAACGTGTCTTC.